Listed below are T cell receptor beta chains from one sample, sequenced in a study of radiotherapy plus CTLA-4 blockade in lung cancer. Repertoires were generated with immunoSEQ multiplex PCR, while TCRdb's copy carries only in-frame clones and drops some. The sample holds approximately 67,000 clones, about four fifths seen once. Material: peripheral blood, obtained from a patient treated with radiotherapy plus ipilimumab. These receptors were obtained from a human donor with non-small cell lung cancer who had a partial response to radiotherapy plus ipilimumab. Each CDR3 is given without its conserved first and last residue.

CDR3aa: ASREQTDSYEQY
v_gene: TRBV6-6
j_gene: TRBJ2-7
len: 12

CDR3aa: ASSLWDRKETQY
v_gene: TRBV28
j_gene: TRBJ2-5
len: 12

CDR3aa: ASSLATPGVGYT
v_gene: TRBV7-2
j_gene: TRBJ1-2
len: 12

CDR3aa: ASSLELARPDTQY
v_gene: TRBV7-2
j_gene: TRBJ2-3
len: 13

CDR3aa: ASSRGRGEKLF
v_gene: TRBV5-1
j_gene: TRBJ1-4
len: 11

CDR3aa: ASSPTGQGALAKNIQY
v_gene: TRBV18
j_gene: TRBJ2-4
len: 16

CDR3aa: ASSSPGQGAGGPHNEQF
v_gene: TRBV5-4
j_gene: TRBJ2-1
len: 17

CDR3aa: ASSLGQGAVGTEAF
v_gene: TRBV28
j_gene: TRBJ1-1
len: 14

CDR3aa: ASSARDRGGTEAF
v_gene: TRBV19
j_gene: TRBJ1-1
len: 13

CDR3aa: ASSSGTSGRGEQY
v_gene: TRBV6-6
j_gene: TRBJ2-7
len: 13

CDR3aa: AWSERGRVNYEQY
v_gene: TRBV30
j_gene: TRBJ2-7
len: 13

CDR3aa: ASSPQQGVQETQY
v_gene: TRBV28
j_gene: TRBJ2-5
len: 13